This paragraph reports one T cell receptor (beta chain). This receptor's antigen is unknown. Per-nucleotide qualities are absent, and no much larger clonotype sits a single base away. TCRbeta CDR3 regions were amplified by the immunoSEQ bias-controlled multiplex PCR and were subjected to high-throughput sequencing. On the study's bioinformatics: The immunoSEQ vendor pipeline collapsed and filtered CDR3 sequences to measure the abundance and frequency of each unique TCRbeta CDR3. Dominant CDR3 amino acid sequences were clustered with SARS-CoV-2-specific ImmuneCODE TCRbeta sequences by CD-HIT using a 90% global sequence identity threshold. Clones at frequencies from 0.1 to 1 were categorized as hyperexpanded, and clones at frequencies from 0.01 to 0.1 were categorized as large. The CDR3 amino acid sequences and the V and J gene assignments of the dominant clones were confirmed with MiXCR. The R stringdist package was used to calculate Levenshtein distances between the patient clonotypes and the ImmuneCODE hits. TCRdb stores this immuneACCESS table with in-frame sequences only. Part of the clones is absent; in the studies checked, under half of the shortfall reflects unresolved V genes, and no reason is known for the rest. Clonal size and the V and J genes are those of that table, whereas D and trimming came from the DNA. The sample contains around 10,000 clones, roughly 89% of them found a single time. The top ten clonotypes cover approximately 2% of the sample.

The data are from a study of T cell repertoires in MIS-A myocarditis (dated by TCRdb to 2021 to 2024). The QIAamp DNA FFPE kit was used to extract genomic DNA from formalin-fixed paraffin-embedded autopsy tissue. Trimming takes 4 bases from V and 7 bases from J, and the germline ends sit 13 bases apart. The CDR3 goes from the cysteine to the phenylalanine over 12 residues. The only DNA kept is the CDR3, 36 bases in frame from the first base. Via the germline V gene (reference sequence), CDR1 is GTSNPN and CDR2 SVGIG. Sequences were obtained from thoracic lymph node tissue obtained at autopsy. This receptor was obtained from a young man with fulminant myocarditis from multisystem inflammatory syndrome in adults (MIS-A) after COVID-19. Recombination connected TRBV30 to TRBJ1-2; the D segment could be TRBD1, given 6 matching bases. CDR3 sequence: CAWTTRGVGYTF. Read as DNA, the sequence is TGTGCCTGGACCACTAGGGGGGTTGGCTACACCTTC.